This record concerns one TCR beta chain sequence. The antigen remains unidentified. A multiplex PCR was run with 60 Vbeta primers and 13 Jbeta primers. Data came from immunoSEQ multiplex PCR; TCRdb stores just in-frame clones and leaves some out. The data show roughly 130,000 clones, with around 70% seen just once and over 2% held by the top ten. The sample is drawn from a study of cytomegalovirus exposure and HLA in healthy donors. Study-wide findings and caveats: A prior analysis recorded that most TCR beta V segments were productive about 90% or about 30% of the time.

The sequencing sample was made of PBMCs. The TCR was taken from a woman aged 55-75 years in good health and CMV-seropositive.

CDR3 sequence (DNA): TGTGCCAGCAGACTGACAGGGGGCGGAGAGACCCAGTACTTC. This codes for CASRLTGGGETQYF. The rearrangement joins TRBV6-1 to TRBJ2-5, with 10 bases matching TRBD1. Germline V gene data show CDR1 as MNHNS and CDR2 as SASEGT. V dropped 6 bases and J dropped 4; count of bases not matched to a gene: 5. The CDR3 consists of 14 residues.